This TCR beta chain stems from a study of beta chain features in type 1 diabetes. Expressed TCRB transcripts got sequenced, as all isolated RNA was reverse transcribed. Generated by immunoSEQ multiplex PCR, the TCRdb table keeps only in-frame clones and is missing some. The sample lists hundreds of thousands of clones, over 10% occurring once. The TCR sequence derives from a man between 18 and 35 years old in good health. The specimen sequenced was naive CD4+ T cells from blood.

CDR3 nucleotide sequence: TGTGCCTCACGACCCGCTCAGGGACAGCCCCAGCATTTT. Translation: CASRPAQGQPQHF. The V gene is TRBV30, the J gene TRBJ1-5, with TRBD1 as a possible D gene (5 bases). Germline CDR1 is GTSNPN and CDR2 is SVGIG (reference sequence). The length of the CDR3 is 13 residues. V lost 7 bases and J 7 bases, leaving 17 bases between the germline ends.